The 21 T cell receptor beta chains below were found in one sample sequenced in a study of CD8+ T cells in alopecia areata. The authors extracted RNA and reverse transcribed it into cDNA as the sequencing template. Libraries were prepared by immunoSEQ multiplex PCR; TCRdb keeps only in-frame clonotypes and omits some of them. The sample has over 150,000 clones; approximately 60% are singletons. Treatment given: oral pan-JAK inhibitor, 5-10 mg twice daily. Sequences were derived from CD4+ T cells sorted from blood, sampled at week 4, from a patient treated with tofacitinib. The receptors shown here come from a human donor with alopecia areata.

This chain joins TRBV11-2 and TRBJ2-7; TRBD1 matches at 9 bases. The CDR3 spans 15 residues. After removal of 5 bases from V and 6 bases from J, the junction contained 11 bases not matched to a gene. The germline gives CDR1 SGHAT, CDR2 FQNNGV. The chain's CDR3 is CASSPRITGQGEQYF. The CDR3, as DNA: TGTGCCAGCAGCCCCCGGATCACGGGACAGGGCGAGCAGTACTTC.

The chain joins TRBV29-1 to TRBJ1-1; D may be TRBD1 (5 bases). The germline CDR1 and CDR2 sequences are SQVTM and ANQGSEA. Trimming pared 6 bases from V and 0 bases from J, leaving 11 bases between. The CDR3 extends over 13 amino acids. The CDR3 nucleotides read TGCAGCGTGAGCAGGGCCATGAACACTGAAGCTTTCTTT. Translating gives CSVSRAMNTEAFF.

The J gene is TRBJ1-1, the V gene TRBV7-9; D is unclear. Germline CDR1 is SEHNR and CDR2 is FQNEAQ (reference sequence). CDR3 length: 13 amino acids. V lost 5 bases, J lost 0 bases, and 7 bases lay in between. CDR3 nucleotides: TGTGCCAGCAGCCTCCAGGTGAACACTGAAGCTTTCTTT. Its protein product is CASSLQVNTEAFF. The full variable domain, with the rest looked up from reference TRBV7-9 and TRBJ1-1, is DTGVSQNPRHKITKRGQNVTFRCDPISEHNRLYWYRQTLGQGPEFLTYFQNEAQLEKSRLLSDRFSAERPKGSFSTLEIQRTEQGDSAMYLCASSLQVNTEAFFGQGTRLTVV.

This chain uses TRBV5-1 with TRBJ2-5, with TRBD2 as a possible D gene (5 bases). V lost 0 bases to trimming and J lost 5 bases, with 14 bases between them. The CDR3 is 15 amino acids. The germline CDR1 and CDR2 sequences are SGHRS and YFSETQ. As DNA, the CDR3 is TGCGCCAGCAGCTTGGGGCCTGTGGGGAGTGAGACCCAGTACTTC. It translates to CASSLGPVGSETQYF.

The CDR3 sequence: CSVGVAGARSEAFF. CDR3 bases: TGCAGCGTTGGGGTGGCAGGGGCACGTTCTGAAGCTTTCTTT. The V call is TRBV29-1, the J call TRBJ1-1, with D possibly TRBD1 on 6 matching bases. Trimming left V 4 bases short and J 6 bases short, with 18 bases between. CDR3 size: 14 residues. The germline gives CDR1 SQVTM, CDR2 ANQGSEA.

The chain has TRBV30 and TRBJ2-1; possible D gene TRBD2, 6 bases. V was pared by 2 bases and J by 3 bases, with 17 bases between. The germline V gene has CDR1 GTSNPN and CDR2 SVGIG (reference sequence). CDR3 length: 16 residues. In nucleotides, the CDR3 is TGTGCCTGGAGTCTCCAACGGGGCGGGATCTACAATGAGCAGTTCTTC. It specifies CAWSLQRGGIYNEQFF.

This chain uses TRBV15 with TRBJ2-2; maybe TRBD2 (5 bases). Germline CDR1 and CDR2: LNHNV and YYDKDF (reference sequence). The CDR3 sequence is 15 residues long. V was clipped by 5 bases and J by 3 bases, with 13 bases between them. The CDR3 is CATSSRAVHTGELFF. CDR3 nucleotide sequence: TGTGCCACCAGCTCCCGAGCGGTCCACACCGGGGAGCTGTTTTTT.

J is TRBJ2-2 and V is TRBV18; D gene uncertain. CDR1 and CDR2 from the germline V gene are KGHSH and LQKENI. Trimming left V 3 bases short and J 1 base short, with 9 bases between. This CDR3 region has 15 residues. Written as DNA, the CDR3 is TGTGCCAGCTCACCGAGCGAGCTGAACACCGGGGAGCTGTTTTTT. Translation gives CASSPSELNTGELFF.

This clone was recorded a few times. The chain carries TRBV7-8 and TRBJ2-5; 9 positions agree with TRBD2. Germline CDR1 SGHVS, CDR2 FQNEAQ. V lost 5 bases and J lost 4; bases outside the gene matches: 11. The CDR3 spans 16 residues. Here the CDR3 reads CASSIPGLAGPETQYF. CDR3 DNA sequence: TGTGCCAGCAGCATACCCGGGCTAGCGGGACCAGAGACCCAGTACTTC.

The chain combines TRBV6-5 with TRBJ1-2; D is undetermined. The CDR3 extends over 14 amino acids. Germline V gives CDR1 MNHEY, CDR2 SVGAGI. Trimming pared 0 bases from V and 6 bases from J, leaving 11 bases between. In DNA, the CDR3 is TGTGCCAGCAGTTACTCGCTGACGGATAATGGCTACACCTTC. It is translated as CASSYSLTDNGYTF.

This clone was seen once. V is TRBV11-1 and J is TRBJ1-1; TRBD1 aligns across 8 bases. Germline values: CDR1 SGHAT, CDR2 FQDESV (reference sequence). The CDR3 has 13 amino acids. V shed 5 bases and J 7 bases; nucleotides not matched to a gene: 6. For the CDR3, the DNA is TGTGCCAGCAGCCCGTACGGACAGGGTGAAGCTTTCTTT. It yields the protein CASSPYGQGEAFF.

The chain carries TRBV15 and TRBJ2-1, with 9 positions matching TRBD2. The CDR3 contains 15 residues. The V segment lost 1 base and the J segment 3 bases; nucleotides outside the gene matches: 1. Germline V gene sequence: CDR1 LNHNV, CDR2 YYDKDF (reference sequence). CDR3 sequence (DNA): TGTGCCACCAGCAGAGCACTAGCGGGCTACAATGAGCAGTTCTTC. Its translation: CATSRALAGYNEQFF.

This clone was seen a few times. V gene TRBV13 combines with J gene TRBJ1-5; D uncertain. The CDR3 sequence is 14 residues long. Deletions cut 5 bases from V and 4 bases from J, with 12 bases between. Germline CDR1 is PRHDT and CDR2 is FYEKMQ (reference sequence). CDR3 DNA sequence: TGTGCCAGCAGCGCGGGTCTCGGGAATCAGCCCCAGCATTTT. Translation gives CASSAGLGNQPQHF. Variable domain in full (rest from reference TRBV13 and TRBJ1-5): AAGVIQSPRHLIKEKRETATLKCYPIPRHDTVYWYQQGPGQDPQFLISFYEKMQSDKGSIPDRFSAQQFSDYHSELNMSSLELGDSALYFCASSAGLGNQPQHFGDGTRLSIL.

The CDR3, as DNA: TGTGCCAGCAGCCAAGATCTTAGGGGAGGGAATCAGCCCCAGCATTTT. Translation gives CASSQDLRGGNQPQHF. The chain uses TRBV4-2 and TRBJ1-5; TRBD1 is a possible D gene (5 bases). V lost 0 bases, J lost 4 bases, and 13 bases lay in between. This CDR3 contains 16 residues. Germline CDR1 reads LGHNA; CDR2 reads YNFKEQ.

The rearrangement uses TRBV5-1 and TRBJ2-5, with D perhaps TRBD2 (5 bases). The V gene's germline CDR1 is SGHRS and CDR2 YFSETQ. There are 13 residues in the CDR3. Trimming left V 0 bases short and J 10 bases short, with 13 bases between. The CDR3 loop reads CASSLGGGEGQYF. CDR3 DNA sequence: TGCGCCAGCAGCTTGGGAGGTGGTGAGGGCCAGTACTTC. Full variable domain (outside the CDR3, taken from reference TRBV5-1 and TRBJ2-5): KAGVTQTPRYLIKTRGQQVTLSCSPISGHRSVSWYQQTPGQGLQFLFEYFSETQRNKGNFPGRFSGRQFSNSRSEMNVSTLELGDSALYLCASSLGGGEGQYFGPGTRLLVL.

This clone came up a few times. The chain couples TRBV4-1 to TRBJ2-2; D gene uncertain. Germline lookup yields CDR1 MGHRA and CDR2 YSYEKL. Trimming left V 3 bases short and J 4 bases short, with 15 bases between. The CDR3 totals 16 residues. This CDR3 reads CASSHPGQDGTGELFF. In nucleotides, the CDR3 is TGCGCCAGCAGCCACCCCGGGCAGGATGGCACCGGGGAGCTGTTTTTT.

This clone was seen only a few times. The CDR3 reads CASSGRQGAGFNQPQHF. The DNA for the CDR3 is TGTGCCAGTAGTGGCCGACAGGGGGCTGGATTCAATCAGCCCCAGCATTTT. The V call is TRBV19, the J call TRBJ1-5; TRBD1 aligns across 10 bases. Germline CDR1 is LNHDA and CDR2 is SQIVND (reference sequence). This CDR3 has 17 amino acids. The junction had 10 bases not matched to a gene; V was cut back by 5 bases and J by 3 bases.

This chain links TRBV2 with TRBJ2-3; 8 positions agree with TRBD2. Germline lookup yields CDR1 SNHLY and CDR2 FYNNEI. Unmatched junction bases numbered 7, after V lost 8 bases and J lost 6 bases. The CDR3 has 13 amino acids. As DNA, the CDR3 is TGTGCCAGCTCAAGCGGGAGAAGTGATACGCAGTATTTT. Translated: CASSSGRSDTQYF.

Concerning this clone: Other DNA sequences of this sample code for an identical CDR3. The chain has TRBV5-1 and TRBJ2-7, with no clear D. Looked up from germline, CDR1 is SGHRS and CDR2 is YFSETQ. This CDR3 has 11 residues. The V end was cut by 0 bases, the J end by 5 bases, with 3 bases between. This CDR3 is CASSLGDEQYF. The CDR3 bases are TGCGCCAGCAGCTTGGGAGACGAGCAGTACTTC.

The chain recombines TRBV29-1 with TRBJ2-5, with D uncertain. The V end was cut by 6 bases, the J end by 4 bases, with 6 bases between. CDR3 length: 10 amino acids. CDR1 is SQVTM, CDR2 ANQGSEA, per germline. CDR3 sequence (DNA): TGCAGCGTAGCGTTAGAGACCCAGTACTTC. Its protein is CSVALETQYF.

There are a few counts of this clone. The chain has TRBV27 and TRBJ1-1; unclear D gene. The germline V gene encodes CDR1 MNHEY and CDR2 SMNVEV (reference sequence). The CDR3 is 13 amino acids. V dropped 2 bases and J dropped 3 bases, with 7 bases sitting between them. The CDR3 region has the DNA TGTGCCAGCAGTTTAAACCCTTACACTGAAGCTTTCTTT. It is translated as CASSLNPYTEAFF.